This TCR beta chain was sequenced during a study of blood T cell repertoires in COVID-19. Original processing notes: Researchers report that nucleated cell counts were estimated from reference gene primer amplification. Data came from immunoSEQ multiplex PCR; TCRdb stores just in-frame clones and leaves some out. That table supplies the V and J calls and clone size; D and trimming were determined from the DNA. Found here are 150,000 to 200,000 clones, about 86% of them singletons; the top ten hold about 19%. This sequence originates from a woman in her 70s who had recovered from COVID-19. Sequenced material: peripheral blood.

In nucleotides, the CDR3 is TGTGCCAGCAGCTTGACAGGGAGCTCCTACGAGCAGTACTTC. Its translation: CASSLTGSSYEQYF. The V and J genes are TRBV5-4 and TRBJ2-7; tentatively, D is TRBD1 (6 bases). V lost 1 base and J lost 0, with 8 bases in between. The CDR3 sequence is 14 residues long. CDR1 and CDR2 from the germline V gene are SGHNT and YYREEE (reference sequence).